This TCR beta chain is from a study of CD8+ T cells in alopecia areata (dated by TCRdb to the late 2010s). General notes on the study: The treated patients took part in an open-label pilot trial in which moderate-to-severe alopecia areata was treated with oral tofacitinib at 5 to 10 mg twice daily. Patients stayed on tofacitinib for 6 to 18 months and then had 6 months of follow-up off drug so that delayed response and recurrence could be assessed. The SALT score, which quantifies the percentage of affected scalp surface area, was used to measure disease severity in treated patients. High-throughput TCRbeta sequencing was used to examine T cell clonal expansion in alopecia areata in both the C3H/HeJ mouse model and human patients. On the human side, TCRbeta sequencing was run on scalp tissue and on sorted CD4+ and CD8+ peripheral blood T cells from healthy controls and from alopecia areata patients with either patchy or totalis/universalis disease. Patients on tofacitinib were biopsied at baseline and after 4 and 24 weeks of treatment, and several of the patients also had a later scalp biopsy. Scalp clonality was compared across normal scalp (n=4), patchy alopecia areata scalp (n=8), and alopecia totalis/universalis scalp (n=8). The RNA source kit depended on sample type: the PAXgene miRNA kit for fixed scalp, the miRNeasy kit for PBMCs, and the RNeasy kit for mouse skin. immunoSEQ multiplex PCR using 35 Vbeta forward primers and 13 Jbeta reverse primers was used to amplify TCRbeta CDR3 regions.

Points the paper makes about the study in general: Scalp clonality and the number of expanded CD8+ clones among the top 100 scalp clones were significantly decreased by tofacitinib. Resident alphabeta T cells in normal human skin are also sequenced, complicating scalp TCR repertoire analysis, unlike mouse skin dominated by gammadelta T cells. Shared TCR sequences between patients were less evident than in mice, which may be partly attributable to HLA diversity in the patient population. Compared with normal scalp, lesional scalp had higher clonality and more expanded CD8+ clones, particularly in alopecia totalis/universalis, a pattern that suggests antigenic drive. During tofacitinib treatment, many expanded lesional clones remained in scalp and blood, and this persistence may partly explain relapse after treatment is stopped. Because the treated cohort was small and had only one nonresponder, larger studies are needed to examine links between baseline CD8+ expansion and response.

Preparation of the library involved the immunoSEQ multiplex PCR assay. For TCR sequencing, RNA was extracted from every sample and reverse transcribed into cDNA to serve as template. SuperScript III was used for first-strand cDNA synthesis, primed with a 2:1 mix of oligo-dT and random hexamers. Amplification bias was assessed with a synthetic immune receptor repertoire, and residual bias was removed computationally. The study's processing was this. Raw reads were preprocessed to remove errors, and CDR3 was defined according to IMGT conventions as the region from the conserved cysteine to phenylalanine. Clonality was computed by normalizing Shannon entropy by log2 of the number of productive unique TCRs and subtracting the result from 1. CD4 or CD8 identity of scalp clones was inferred by cross-referencing scalp TCRbeta sequences with sorted blood CD4 and CD8 repertoires. Not all clones reach the TCRdb copy of this immuneACCESS table, which keeps in-frame sequences only. Checked studies attribute under half of the gap to unresolved V genes and leave the rest unexplained. Clonal size and the V and J genes are those of that table, whereas D and trimming came from the DNA. The sample table holds about 200,000 clones, of which 58% were seen once. In total, the top ten clones hold 5.5% to 6% of the sample.

The table lists this clone with a few counts. Its antigen is unknown. One base away there is no much larger clone; base qualities are not given. The label giving this sample's time point can be read as: about 5 months on oral tofacitinib. The sample's treatment or condition label is to be understood as: oral pan-JAK inhibitor, 5-10 mg twice daily. Lesional scalp punch biopsies and peripheral blood were collected from alopecia areata patients. After PBMCs were isolated by density centrifugation and stained for CD3, CD4 and CD8, a FACSAria was used to sort CD4+ and CD8+ T cells. The CDR1 and CDR2 encoded by the germline V gene (reference sequence) are GTSNPN and SVGIG. Trimming at the junction amounts to 4 bases on V and 3 bases on J, and the germline ends lie 13 bases apart. The cysteine opens and the phenylalanine closes a CDR3 of 14 amino acids. Only the CDR3 part of the read is kept: 42 bases, read in frame from the first base.

The sample was CD4+ T cells sorted from blood, taken at week 24, from a patient treated with tofacitinib. This clonotype was obtained from a human donor with alopecia areata. The V and J segments used are TRBV30 and TRBJ1-5; 6 matching bases give a weak D call of TRBD1. The CDR3 reads CAWTTGINNQPQHF. The nucleotide sequence is given as TGTGCCTGGACTACAGGGATTAACAATCAGCCCCAGCATTTT.